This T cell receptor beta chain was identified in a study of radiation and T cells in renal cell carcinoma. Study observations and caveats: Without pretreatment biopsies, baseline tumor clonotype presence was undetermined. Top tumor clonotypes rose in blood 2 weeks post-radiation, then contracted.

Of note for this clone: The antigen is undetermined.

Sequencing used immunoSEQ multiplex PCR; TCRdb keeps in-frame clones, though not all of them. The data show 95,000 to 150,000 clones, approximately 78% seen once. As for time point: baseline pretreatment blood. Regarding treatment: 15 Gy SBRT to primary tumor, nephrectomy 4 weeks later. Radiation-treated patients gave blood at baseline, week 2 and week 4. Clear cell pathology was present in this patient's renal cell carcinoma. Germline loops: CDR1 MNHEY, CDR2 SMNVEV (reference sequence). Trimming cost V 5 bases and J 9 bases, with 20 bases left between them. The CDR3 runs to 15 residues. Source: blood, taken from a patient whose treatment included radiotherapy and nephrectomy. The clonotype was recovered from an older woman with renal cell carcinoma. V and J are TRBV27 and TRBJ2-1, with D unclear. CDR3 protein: CASSPQTGMKGEQFF. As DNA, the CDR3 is TGTGCCAGCAGTCCGCAAACTGGAATGAAGGGTGAGCAGTTCTTC.